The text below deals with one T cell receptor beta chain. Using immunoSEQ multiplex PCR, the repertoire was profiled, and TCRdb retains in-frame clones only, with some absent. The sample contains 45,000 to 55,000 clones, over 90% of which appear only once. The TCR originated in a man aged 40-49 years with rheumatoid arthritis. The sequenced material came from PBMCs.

The CDR3 spells CASSPRLAANTGELFF. The CDR3 nucleotides are TGTGCCAGCTCACCACGACTAGCGGCGAACACCGGGGAGCTGTTTTTT. This chain connects TRBV18 to TRBJ2-2; 9 bases map to TRBD2. Trimming removed 1 base from V and 0 bases from J; junction bases left unmatched: 0. CDR3 size: 16 residues. The germline V gene has CDR1 KGHSH and CDR2 LQKENI. Variable domain in full (rest from reference TRBV18 and TRBJ2-2): NAGVMQNPRHLVRRRGQEARLRCSPMKGHSHVYWYRQLPEEGLKFMVYLQKENIIDESGMPKERFSAEFPKEGPSILRIQQVVRGDSAAYFCASSPRLAANTGELFFGEGSRLTVL.